Many counts were recorded for the clone carrying this TCR beta chain. The antigen is undetermined. The sequence runs out 3 residues before the end of the CDR3; the remainder is reconstructed from the germline J gene. The CDR3 runs 15 residues. V was trimmed by 1 base and J by 2 bases, leaving 11 bases between them. Germline CDR1 is SGHAT and CDR2 is FQNNGV. Equal genomic DNA amounts from CVID and control samples were sequenced. This table comes from immunoSEQ multiplex PCR, and its TCRdb copy is limited to in-frame clones, with some not included. The table lists 40,000 to 60,000 clones, with no singletons. This record belongs to a study of T cell clonality in common variable immunodeficiency. Study-wide points: Fewer TCRbeta clones were shared among CVID subjects than controls. Reportedly, TCR beta sequences from common variable immunodeficiency showed fewer deletions and N-nucleotide insertions.

Most patients and controls had Caucasian heritage. Sequenced input: peripheral blood mononuclear cells. The rearrangement links TRBV11-2 to TRBJ2-5, with a weak D call TRBD1 (6 bases). This sequence was found in a person between 18 and 75 years old in good health. The CDR3 here is CASSLVGTRQETQYF. Partial CDR3 DNA: TGTGCCAGCAGCTTAGTAGGGACACGTCAAGAGACC.